What follows are 2 T cell receptor beta chains derived from one specimen sequenced in a study of vaccination and CD4 T cells after COVID-19. Time point meaning: late sampling 161 to 241 days after vaccination in a few convalescent patients. Treatment indicated: approximately 9-day PBMC culture with coronavirus spike peptide pools or control peptides (ViraFEST assay). No cognate antigen is known for these TCRs. The Oncomine TCR Beta short-read assay was applied to DNA of cultured CD4+ T cells. TCRdb recomputed calls from the PCR reads with MiXCR, one row per CDR3 protein. This sample has about 30,000 distinct CDR3 sequences; roughly 34% occur once, and the top ten carry about 3.2%. The sequencing here drew on CD4+ T cells from blood, cultured in vitro, taken about 7 months after SARS-CoV-2 vaccination. Receptors originate from a human donor who had recovered from COVID-19.

This clonotype appeared a few times. This chain connects TRBV6-5 to TRBJ1-6, with TRBD1 as a possible D gene (5 bases). V was clipped by 2 bases and J by 8 bases, with 10 bases between them. CDR3 length: 14 residues. Germline V gene sequence: CDR1 MNHEY, CDR2 SVGAGI. The CDR3 is CASSYRGDDSPLHF. The CDR3 region has the DNA TGTGCCAGCAGTTACCGGGGGGATGATTCACCCCTCCACTTT.

The chain links TRBV11-2 to TRBJ1-2; no clear D gene. In germline, CDR1 is SGHAT, CDR2 FQNNGV. The V and J ends lost 5 bases and 6 bases respectively, with 13 bases between them. The CDR3 consists of 13 residues. CDR3 amino acids: CASSPRIGDGYTF. CDR3 bases: TGTGCCAGCAGCCCACGAATTGGTGATGGCTACACCTTC.